Below, one T cell receptor beta chain is given with its context. This record belongs to a study of blood T cell repertoires in COVID-19. Study-wide background: Sites across the United States, Italy and Spain contributed samples from acute and convalescent COVID-19. PBMCs, B-cell-depleted T cells, or T cells provided the cDNA or gDNA that made up the material.

Method: immunoSEQ multiplex PCR; TCRdb's copy keeps in-frame clones and lacks some. The sample consists of about 68,000 clones, about nine tenths of them appearing once. Between the trimmed V and J ends, which lost 4 bases and 2 bases, there was a span of 11 bases. The CDR3 runs to 15 residues. The germline gives CDR1 MDHEN, CDR2 SYDVKM. Sequencing used peripheral blood. The clonotype was recovered from a human donor in a cohort sampled during active COVID-19. This rearrangement joins TRBV28 to TRBJ2-2; no definite D call. The CDR3 spells CASSSPSLNTGELFF. As DNA, the CDR3 is TGTGCCAGCAGTTCCCCGTCACTTAACACCGGGGAGCTGTTTTTT.